This T cell receptor beta chain was sequenced for a study of cytotoxic CD8 clonotypes in ibrutinib-treated CLL. Overall study: Researchers reported about a dozen relapsed/refractory and fewer than 16 treatment-naive patients, 17 to 18 of them IGHV unmutated. Study observations and caveats: Public clonotypes, found uncommonly, either contracted or stayed stable on treatment. Clonality rose at ibrutinib response and fell back toward baseline at progression.

The assay was immunoSEQ multiplex PCR, and TCRdb's table has in-frame clones only and misses some. Of about 29,000 clones listed, 70% to 90% are singletons. CDR3 length: 14 residues. V was pared by 7 bases and J by 6 bases, with 15 bases between. Germline CDR1 ENHRY, CDR2 SYGVKD. About this clone: As yet, its antigen is unknown.

The specimen was PBMCs, collected after 24 months of ibrutinib treatment. This chain links TRBV10-3 with TRBJ2-2; D is perhaps TRBD2 (6 bases). The sequence derives from a human donor with chronic lymphocytic leukemia. CDR3 coding DNA: TGTGCCATCATGGTCAGGGAGGAATCCGGGGAGCTGTTTTTT. Amino acids: CAIMVREESGELFF.